This T cell receptor beta chain was captured by sequencing in a study of a mutant IDH1 vaccine in newly diagnosed glioma. Repertoires were generated with immunoSEQ multiplex PCR, while TCRdb's copy carries only in-frame clones and drops some. The sample lists approximately 50,000 clones, 79% seen once, with around 6.7% in the top ten. In the case of this clone: Antigen unknown.

The time point is: week 35, safety follow-up. A 20-mer mutant IDH1 peptide at 300 ug was injected subcutaneously with topical imiquimod. This CDR3 is built from 15 residues. With 1 base removed from V and 12 bases from J, the gap between germline ends came to 19 bases. Germline V gives CDR1 LNHNV, CDR2 YYDKDF (reference sequence). The sequence came from a middle-aged man with glioma. Here the sequenced sample was PBMCs, taken from a glioma patient whose treatment included an IDH1 peptide vaccine. J is TRBJ2-1 and V is TRBV15; D is possibly TRBD2 (6 bases). The CDR3 here is CATSRVAVGRRGQFF. The CDR3, as DNA: TGTGCCACCAGCAGAGTTGCAGTGGGGAGGCGGGGGCAGTTCTTC.